One sample yielded the 7 T cell receptor beta chains listed below, sequenced in a study of T cell repertoires in cytomegalovirus infection. What these receptors recognize is not known. TCRdb independently ran MiXCR on the reads; one entry per CDR3 protein. The sample includes 45,000 to 60,000 distinct CDR3 sequences, over 15% of them seen just once. Sequences were derived from CD8+ T cells from cultured PBMCs, sampled from culture after CMV antigen stimulation. These receptors originate from a human donor in good health (CMV status not recorded). Some clones in this sample may be carry-over from other donors' samples.

This chain joins TRBV6-2 or TRBV6-3 and TRBJ1-6; D is ambiguous. The length of the CDR3 is 14 residues. The germline V gene encodes CDR1 MNHEY and CDR2 SVGEGT. The V end lost 0 bases, the J end lost 11 bases, and 11 bases lay between the germline ends. The CDR3: CASSYSGSSTPLHF. The CDR3 DNA follows: TGTGCCAGCAGTTACTCGGGGTCGTCGACACCCCTCCACTTT.

The DNA for the CDR3 is TGCGCCAGCAGCCAAGAAGTACTAGCGGGAGCTTTCGAGCAGTACTTC. The encoded protein is CASSQEVLAGAFEQYF. The chain has TRBV4-3 and TRBJ2-7, with 11 bases lining up with TRBD2. Trimming at V came to 0 bases and at J to 6 bases, leaving 7 bases not matched to a gene. The CDR3 is 16 amino acids. Germline-derived CDR1 and CDR2 are LGHNA and YSLEER.

This CDR3 reads CASSPRSGYLSGANVLTF. In nucleotides, the CDR3 is TGTGCCAGCAGCCCCCGCAGCGGGTACCTCTCTGGGGCCAACGTCCTGACTTTC. V gene TRBV7-2 combines with J gene TRBJ2-6; maybe TRBD2 (6 bases). CDR3 length: 18 amino acids. Trimming stripped 5 bases from V and 0 bases from J, with 17 bases between. CDR1 and CDR2 (germline): SGHTA, FQGNSA.

The chain uses TRBV4-1 and TRBJ2-5; 8 bases map to TRBD1. CDR3 length: 15 amino acids. V trimming: 2 bases; J trimming: 4 bases; junction bases outside the gene matches: 6. Germline V CDR1 and CDR2: MGHRA, YSYEKL. CDR3 sequence (DNA): TGCGCCAGCAGCCAACTTCCACAGGGGGGAGAGACCCAGTACTTC. It codes for CASSQLPQGGETQYF.

This clonotype was observed many times. The rearrangement joins TRBV7-4 to TRBJ1-5; 11 nucleotides line up with TRBD1. Germline trimming cut 6 bases from V and 4 bases from J; bases unmatched to any gene: 5. The CDR3 sequence is 15 residues long. Germline assignment: CDR1 SGHVT and CDR2 SQSDAQ. CDR3 residues: CASSSGQGANQPQHF. The CDR3 DNA sequence: TGTGCCAGCAGTAGTGGACAGGGGGCGAATCAGCCCCAGCATTTT.

The CDR3 region has the DNA TGTGCCAGCAGCCTGGACAGGGATGTTACACCCCTCCACTTT. Encoded protein: CASSLDRDVTPLHF. The gene calls are TRBV7-9 and TRBJ1-6; the match to TRBD1 covers 8 bases. This CDR3 has 14 amino acids. Trimming at V came to 5 bases and at J to 11 bases, leaving 8 bases not matched to a gene. The germline V gene encodes CDR1 SEHNR and CDR2 FQNEAQ (reference sequence). Based on the CDR3 plus reference TRBV7-9 and TRBJ1-6, the full variable domain is DTGVSQNPRHKITKRGQNVTFRCDPISEHNRLYWYRQTLGQGPEFLTYFQNEAQLEKSRLLSDRFSAERPKGSFSTLEIQRTEQGDSAMYLCASSLDRDVTPLHFGNGTRLTVT.

This clonotype has more than one count but fewer than ten. CDR3 bases: TGTGCCAGCAACCGGGACCGACTAGATGAAAAACTGTTTTTT. It yields the protein CASNRDRLDEKLFF. V usage is TRBV7-9 and J usage is TRBJ1-4; a possible D gene is TRBD1 (5 bases). The ends were cut back, 7 bases at V and 6 bases at J, with 15 bases in the middle. CDR3 length: 14 amino acids. The germline V gene has CDR1 SEHNR and CDR2 FQNEAQ (reference sequence).